The next 3 T cell receptor beta chains were all read from a single sample in a study of blood T cell repertoires in COVID-19. The protocol was immunoSEQ multiplex PCR, while the TCRdb copy is restricted to in-frame clones and leaves out a portion. The sample gives around 150,000 clones, 75% to 85% of which show up once; 5.5% to 8% is in the top ten. Input material: peripheral blood. These receptors all come from a woman aged 50 to 65 in a cohort sampled during active or convalescent COVID-19.

Here the CDR3 reads CASGLVSPPTEAFF. The DNA of the CDR3 is TGTGCTAGTGGTTTGGTTTCCCCTCCTACTGAAGCTTTCTTT. The chain couples TRBV12-5 to TRBJ1-1; D remains unclear. The CDR3 has 14 residues. Germline CDR1 reads LGHNT; CDR2 reads FRNRAP. The ends were cut back, 0 bases at V and 5 bases at J, with 10 bases in the middle.

This chain uses TRBV2 with TRBJ2-2, with 9 nucleotides matching TRBD2. Germline V gives CDR1 SNHLY, CDR2 FYNNEI. The V gene end was trimmed by 10 bases and the J gene end by 4 bases; junction bases not matched to a gene: 7. This CDR3 contains 14 residues. The chain's CDR3 is CAIRRGGSTGELFF. CDR3 nucleotides: TGTGCCATTCGGCGGGGGGGATCCACCGGGGAGCTGTTTTTT.

The chain links TRBV6-5 to TRBJ1-1; D not resolved. The CDR3 extends over 14 amino acids. Germline V gene data show CDR1 as MNHEY and CDR2 as SVGAGI. Between the trimmed V and J ends, which lost 4 bases and 1 base, there was a span of 10 bases. The CDR3 nucleotides are TGTGCCAGCAGTTCACGAGAATCGAACACTGAAGCTTTCTTT. This sequence encodes CASSSRESNTEAFF.